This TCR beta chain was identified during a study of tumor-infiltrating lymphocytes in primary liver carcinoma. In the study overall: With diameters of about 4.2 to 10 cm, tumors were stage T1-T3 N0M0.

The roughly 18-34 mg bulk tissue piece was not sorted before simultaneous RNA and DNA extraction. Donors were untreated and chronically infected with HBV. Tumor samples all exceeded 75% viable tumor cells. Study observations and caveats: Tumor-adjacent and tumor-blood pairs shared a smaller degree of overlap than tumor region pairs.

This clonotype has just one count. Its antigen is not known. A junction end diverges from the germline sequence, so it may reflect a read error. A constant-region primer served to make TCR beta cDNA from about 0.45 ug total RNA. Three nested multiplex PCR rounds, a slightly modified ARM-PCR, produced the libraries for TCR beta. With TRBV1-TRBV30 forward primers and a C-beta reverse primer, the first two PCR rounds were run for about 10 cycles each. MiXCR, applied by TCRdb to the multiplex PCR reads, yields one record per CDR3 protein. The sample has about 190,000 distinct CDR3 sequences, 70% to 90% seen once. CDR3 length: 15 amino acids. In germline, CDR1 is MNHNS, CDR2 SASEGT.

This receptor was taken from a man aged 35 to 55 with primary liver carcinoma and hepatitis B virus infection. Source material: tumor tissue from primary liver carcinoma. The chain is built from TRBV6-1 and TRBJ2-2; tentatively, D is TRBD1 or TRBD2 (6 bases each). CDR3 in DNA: TGTGCCAGCATGTCCGGGGGCGCCGATACCGGGGAGCTGTTTTTC. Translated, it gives CASMSGGADTGELFF.